Listed here is a single T cell receptor beta chain. Its antigen is not identified. Via MiXCR, TCRdb re-called the 5' RACE reads, giving one row per CDR3 protein. This sample yields roughly 720,000 distinct CDR3 sequences, of which 15% to 20% are seen a single time; about an eighth belongs to the top ten. The data are from a study of identical twins. Points from the study as a whole: Out-of-frame TCR alpha sharing in monozygotic twins exceeded recombination model predictions.

The same data also contributed to another study, on T cells expressing NK-cell markers. That publication notes: The same clonotypes also predominated in the CD3+CD56-NKG2C+ fraction of several donors.

Sequencing was carried out using PBMCs. The clonotype originates from a woman aged 18-30 years in good health.

The CDR3 protein is CASSFQGLAGPYEQYF. The CDR3 DNA is TGTGCCAGCAGCTTTCAGGGACTAGCGGGACCGTACGAGCAGTACTTC. This sequence joins TRBV7-2 and TRBJ2-7; TRBD2 matches at 13 bases. The CDR3 sequence is 16 residues long. Germline values: CDR1 SGHTA, CDR2 FQGNSA. After removal of 3 bases from V and 4 bases from J, the junction contained 6 bases not matched to a gene.